This TCR beta chain comes out of a study of read filtering for tumor transcriptome and immune sequencing. Study conclusions and caveats: Sorted CD138-negative bone marrow cells were not purified T cells. About 77% of IR-seq clonotypes had a single read, yet these held approximately 3.5% of reads.

Bone marrow was sampled from every patient at the time of active disease. From around 440 ng of RNA, a library with molecular barcoded alpha/delta and beta/gamma adaptors was made. TCRdb independently ran MiXCR on the reads; one entry per CDR3 protein. The table shows some 130,000 distinct CDR3 sequences, with 13% occurring only once. V shed 7 bases and J shed 2 bases, with 12 bases lying between them. This CDR3 is 13 amino acids long. In regard to this clonotype: Its antigen is as yet unknown.

The TCR was taken from a donor at least 40 years old with multiple myeloma. The sample comprised a population of CD138-negative cells sorted from bone marrow. The J gene is TRBJ2-7, the V gene TRBV12-3 or TRBV12-4, with D perhaps matching TRBD1 or TRBD2 (5 bases each). DNA of the CDR3: TGTGCCAGCACCCGGGGCAGCACCTACGAGCAGTACTTC. Its protein is CASTRGSTYEQYF.